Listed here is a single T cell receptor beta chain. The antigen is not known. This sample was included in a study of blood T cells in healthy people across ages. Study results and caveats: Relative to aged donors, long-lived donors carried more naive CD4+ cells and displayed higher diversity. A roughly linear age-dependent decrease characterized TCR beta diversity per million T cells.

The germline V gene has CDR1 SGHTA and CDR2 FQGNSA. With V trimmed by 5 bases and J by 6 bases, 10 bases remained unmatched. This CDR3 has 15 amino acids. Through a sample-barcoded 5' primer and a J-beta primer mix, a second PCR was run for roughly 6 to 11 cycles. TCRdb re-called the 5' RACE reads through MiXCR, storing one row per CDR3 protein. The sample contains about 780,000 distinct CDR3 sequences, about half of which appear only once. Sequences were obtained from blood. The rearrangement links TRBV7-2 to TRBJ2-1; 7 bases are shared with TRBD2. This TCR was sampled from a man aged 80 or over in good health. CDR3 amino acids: CASSGRLARPNEQFF. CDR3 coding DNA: TGTGCCAGCAGCGGCCGACTAGCTAGGCCCAATGAGCAGTTCTTC. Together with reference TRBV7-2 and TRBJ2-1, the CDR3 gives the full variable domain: GAGVSQSPSNKVTEKGKDVELRCDPISGHTALYWYRQSLGQGLEFLIYFQGNSAPDKSGLPSDRFSAERTGGSVSTLTIQRTQQEDSAVYLCASSGRLARPNEQFFGPGTRLTVL.